This entry lists 13 T cell receptor beta chains sequenced from one sample in a study of metastatic and nonmetastatic thyroid tumors. No patient received treatment before thyroid surgery. TCRdb ran MiXCR on the PCR reads. The data show tens of thousands of clones, with approximately 19% seen just once and roughly 22% held by the top ten. The specimen sequenced was blood. The source is a female donor with papillary thyroid cancer or a benign thyroid nodule (not recorded which). Some clones in this sample may be carry-over from other donors' samples.

This clone has a single count. The chain joins TRBV7-6 to TRBJ1-1; D unresolved. V lost 9 bases to trimming and J lost 0 bases, with 11 bases between them. Germline CDR1 reads SGHVS; CDR2 reads FNYEAQ. The CDR3 is made up of 13 amino acids. CDR3 protein: CARAAEMNTEAFF. The DNA for the CDR3 is TGTGCCAGAGCGGCGGAGATGAACACTGAAGCTTTCTTT.

As concerns this clone: A clone one base away is much larger, so this may be a read error. The chain carries TRBV29-1 and TRBJ2-7; 7 bases line up with TRBD1. The trim removed 7 bases at V and 6 bases at J, leaving 12 bases unmatched. The CDR3 consists of 13 residues. Germline CDR1 SQVTM, CDR2 ANQGSEA. CDR3 in DNA: TGCAGCGCCGGAACCGGGACAGAGGGCGAGCAGTACTTC. Translated, it gives CSAGTGTEGEQYF.

This clone was observed many times. V gene TRBV11-2 combines with J gene TRBJ2-6, with D uncertain. V lost 2 bases and J 2 bases, leaving 1 base between the germline ends. This CDR3 is 13 amino acids long. Germline V gene lookup returns CDR1 SGHAT and CDR2 FQNNGV. CDR3 in amino acids: CASSLTGANVLTF. In nucleotides, the CDR3 is TGTGCCAGCAGCTTAACTGGGGCCAACGTCCTGACTTTC.

Worth noting for this clone: Other DNA variants within this sample encode the same CDR3. The V and J genes are TRBV3-1 and TRBJ1-1, with D possibly TRBD1 on 5 matching bases. This CDR3 has 13 residues. Germline CDR1 is LGHDT and CDR2 is YNNKEL (reference sequence). V lost 3 bases and J lost 5, with 10 bases in between. CDR3 residues: CASSQGGGTEAFF. DNA for the CDR3: TGTGCCAGCAGCCAGGGGGGAGGGACTGAAGCTTTCTTT.

The rearrangement joins TRBV5-6 to TRBJ2-7, with TRBD1 matching over 9 bases. In germline, CDR1 is SGHDT, CDR2 YYEEEE. This CDR3 spans 15 amino acids. V dropped 1 base and J dropped 6; count of bases not matched to a gene: 8. The CDR3 protein is CASSLLGDRESEQYF. The CDR3 DNA reads as TGTGCCAGCAGCTTGTTGGGGGACAGGGAATCCGAGCAGTACTTC.

This sequence joins TRBV11-1 and TRBJ2-5; D is possibly TRBD1 (5 bases). CDR3 length: 15 amino acids. The germline gives CDR1 SGHAT, CDR2 FQDESV (reference sequence). V shed 0 bases and J shed 2 bases, with 10 bases lying between them. In nucleotides, the CDR3 is TGTGCCAGCAGCTTAGCGAAGGGGTTACAAGAGACCCAGTACTTC. Residues: CASSLAKGLQETQYF.

Concerning this clone itself: Being one base from a much bigger clone, this may be a read error. The CDR3 DNA reads as TGTGCCAGCAGCCAAGCAGTAGGGAGCGGAAACACCATATATTTT. Translated, it gives CASSQAVGSGNTIYF. The V gene is TRBV3-1, the J gene TRBJ1-3, with D unresolved. Trimming shortened V by 1 base and J by 4 bases, and 11 bases separated the two germline ends. CDR1 is LGHDT and CDR2 is YNNKEL in the germline V gene (reference sequence). The CDR3 runs 15 residues.

This clone turned up a few times. The chain couples TRBV6-1 to TRBJ2-7; D not certain. Germline-derived CDR1 and CDR2 are MNHNS and SASEGT. There are 14 residues in the CDR3. The V gene lost 2 bases and the J gene lost 5 bases, with 13 bases spanning the gap. The CDR3 here is CASSELPSVHEQYF. The CDR3 DNA reads as TGTGCCAGCAGTGAACTCCCGTCGGTCCACGAGCAGTACTTC.

The chain employs TRBV3-1 and TRBJ2-5; 7 bases are a match to TRBD2. The germline V gene has CDR1 LGHDT and CDR2 YNNKEL (reference sequence). The CDR3 is 16 amino acids. J gave up 3 bases and V 6 bases, and 13 bases lay outside the gene matches. CDR3 sequence (DNA): TGTGCCAGCAGTCACAGAGCCCGGCTAGCGGAAGAGACCCAGTACTTC. This encodes CASSHRARLAEETQYF.

This chain uses TRBV20-1 with TRBJ2-5; D is perhaps TRBD1 or TRBD2 (5 bases each). Trimming took 3 bases from V and 5 from J, leaving 16 bases between them. From germline, CDR1 is DFQATT and CDR2 SNEGSKA (reference sequence). This CDR3 is built from 14 residues. The CDR3 DNA reads as TGCAGTGCTAGTCTTGGGACGGAGAGGGAGACCCAGTACTTC. Translation: CSASLGTERETQYF.

This chain joins TRBV19 and TRBJ2-1, with no clear D. Trimming removed 7 bases from V and 4 bases from J, with 17 bases in between. Germline CDR1 is LNHDA and CDR2 is SQIVND (reference sequence). The CDR3 has 15 residues. Here the CDR3 DNA reads TGTGCCAGTACGCTCGGCGGTAACCTTTACAATGAGCAGTTCTTC. It is translated as CASTLGGNLYNEQFF.

Many counts were recorded for this clone. Just one base apart from a much larger clone, this may be a read error. V is TRBV6-1 and J is TRBJ2-6; D possibly corresponds to TRBD1 (5 bases). The germline CDR1 and CDR2 sequences are MNHNS and SASEGT. The CDR3 contains 14 residues. The V and J ends lost 6 bases and 4 bases respectively, with 10 bases between them. CDR3 residues: CASRWTSGANVLTF. CDR3 sequence (DNA): TGTGCCAGCAGGTGGACATCCGGGGCCAACGTCCTGACTTTC.

This clone was recorded many times. The rearrangement links TRBV29-1 to TRBJ2-3, with TRBD1 matching over 7 bases. With 4 bases clipped from V and 8 bases from J, the junction kept 12 bases outside the gene matches. The CDR3 contains 14 residues. The germline CDR1 and CDR2 sequences are SQVTM and ANQGSEA. CDR3 coding DNA: TGCAGCGTTGGCGAAGCCAACAGGGGTGGTACGCAGTATTTT. Translation: CSVGEANRGGTQYF.